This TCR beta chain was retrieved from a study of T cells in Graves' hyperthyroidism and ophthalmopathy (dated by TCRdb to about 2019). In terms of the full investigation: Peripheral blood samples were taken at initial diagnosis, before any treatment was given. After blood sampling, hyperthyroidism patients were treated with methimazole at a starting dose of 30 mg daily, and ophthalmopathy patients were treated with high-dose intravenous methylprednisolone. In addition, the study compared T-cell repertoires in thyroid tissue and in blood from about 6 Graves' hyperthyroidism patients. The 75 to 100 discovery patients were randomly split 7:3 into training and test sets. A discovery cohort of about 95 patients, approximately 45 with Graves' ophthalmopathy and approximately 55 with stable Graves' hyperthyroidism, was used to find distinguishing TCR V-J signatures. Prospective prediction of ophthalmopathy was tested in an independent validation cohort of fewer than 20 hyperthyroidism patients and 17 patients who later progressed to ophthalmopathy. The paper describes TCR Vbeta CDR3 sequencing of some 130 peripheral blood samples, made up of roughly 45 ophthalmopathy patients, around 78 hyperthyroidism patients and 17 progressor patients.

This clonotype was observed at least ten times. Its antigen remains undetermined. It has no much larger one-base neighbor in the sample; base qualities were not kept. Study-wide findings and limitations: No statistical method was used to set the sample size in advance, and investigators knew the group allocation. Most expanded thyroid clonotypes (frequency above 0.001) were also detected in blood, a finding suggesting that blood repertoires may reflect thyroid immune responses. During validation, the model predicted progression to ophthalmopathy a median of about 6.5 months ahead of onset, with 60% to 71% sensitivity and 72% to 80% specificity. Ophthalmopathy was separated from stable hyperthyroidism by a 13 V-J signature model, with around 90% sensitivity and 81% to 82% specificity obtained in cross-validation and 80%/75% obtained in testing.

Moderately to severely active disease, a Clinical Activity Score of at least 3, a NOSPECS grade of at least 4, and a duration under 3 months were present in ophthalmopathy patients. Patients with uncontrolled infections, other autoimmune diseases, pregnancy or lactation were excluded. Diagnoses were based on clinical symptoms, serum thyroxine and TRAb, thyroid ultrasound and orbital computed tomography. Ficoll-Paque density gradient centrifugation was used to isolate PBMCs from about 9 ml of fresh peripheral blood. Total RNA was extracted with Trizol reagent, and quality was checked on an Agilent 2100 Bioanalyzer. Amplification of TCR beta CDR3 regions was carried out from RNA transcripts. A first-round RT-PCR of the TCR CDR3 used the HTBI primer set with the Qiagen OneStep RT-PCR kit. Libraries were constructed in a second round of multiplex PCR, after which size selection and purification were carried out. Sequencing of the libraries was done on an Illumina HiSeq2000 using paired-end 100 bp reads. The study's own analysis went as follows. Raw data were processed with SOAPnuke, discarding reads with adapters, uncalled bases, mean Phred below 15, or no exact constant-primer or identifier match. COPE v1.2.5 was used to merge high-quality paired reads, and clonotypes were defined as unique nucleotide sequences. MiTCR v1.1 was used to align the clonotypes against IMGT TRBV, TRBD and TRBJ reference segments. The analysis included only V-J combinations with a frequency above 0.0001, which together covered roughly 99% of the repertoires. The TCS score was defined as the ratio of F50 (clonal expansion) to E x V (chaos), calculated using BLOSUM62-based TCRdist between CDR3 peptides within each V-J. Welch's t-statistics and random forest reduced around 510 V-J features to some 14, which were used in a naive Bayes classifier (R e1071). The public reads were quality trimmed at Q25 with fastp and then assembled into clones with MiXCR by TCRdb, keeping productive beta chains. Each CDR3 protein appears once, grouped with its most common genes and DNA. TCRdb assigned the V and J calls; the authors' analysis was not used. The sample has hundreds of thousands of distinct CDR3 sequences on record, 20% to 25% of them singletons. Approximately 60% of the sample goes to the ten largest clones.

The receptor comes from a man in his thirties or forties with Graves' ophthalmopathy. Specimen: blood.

CDR3 protein: CASSPRRELAKNIQYF. At the DNA level, the sequence is TGCGCCAGCAGCCCCAGGAGGGAACTAGCCAAAAACATTCAGTACTTC. The chain couples TRBV5-1 to TRBJ2-4; 6 matching bases give a weak D call of TRBD2. From the cysteine through the phenylalanine, the CDR3 covers 16 amino acids. Only the CDR3 DNA is retained, 48 bases long and in frame from the first base. CDR1 is given as SGHRS and CDR2 as YFSETQ, both from the germline V gene. Cut back by 4 bases and 0 bases, the V and J ends lie 14 bases apart.